The clone carrying this T cell receptor (beta chain) was detected once. During colonoscopy, one to two rectal pinch biopsies were collected. This record belongs to a study of pediatric ulcerative colitis. CDR1 is PRHDT, CDR2 FYEKMQ, per germline (reference sequence). The CDR3 extends over 13 amino acids. The table came from immunoSEQ multiplex PCR; TCRdb's copy has only in-frame clones and leaves some out. This sample has 40,000 to 60,000 clones, with 60% to 85% found just once. The sequencing input was gut tissue. The chain recombines TRBV13 with TRBJ2-5; D uncertain. The J call is in doubt because the DNA end fits TRBJ2-7 better. This clonotype originated in a girl aged 10-17 years with moderate ulcerative colitis. As DNA, the CDR3 is TGTGCCAGCAGCTTAGTGCTTGGTGGCGAGCAGTACTTC. Its protein product is CASSLVLGGEQYF.